These 29 T cell receptor beta chains were sequenced from one sample in a study of radiotherapy plus CTLA-4 blockade in lung cancer. Measured with immunoSEQ multiplex PCR; TCRdb has only the in-frame clones, and not every one. The top ten clones hold around a sixth of a sample with around 63,000 clones, around 69% of them seen once. The sample consisted of peripheral blood, taken from a patient treated with radiotherapy plus ipilimumab. The receptors come from a human donor with non-small cell lung cancer whose response to radiotherapy plus ipilimumab could not be evaluated. Some clones in this sample may be carry-over from other donors' samples.

A few counts support this clone. The CDR3 spells CASSRAGSGLQETQYF. CDR3 DNA sequence: TGTGCCAGCAGTAGGGCCGGGAGCGGGCTTCAAGAGACCCAGTACTTC. The chain has TRBV5-6 and TRBJ2-5; tentatively, D is TRBD2 (6 bases). V lost 5 bases, J lost 2 bases, and 19 bases lay in between. The CDR3 spans 16 residues. Germline V lookup: CDR1 SGHDT, CDR2 YYEEEE.

There are a few counts of this clone. The chain is built from TRBV5-1 and TRBJ2-7; 7 bases fit TRBD1. The CDR3 length is 16 residues. The J segment lost 7 bases and the V segment lost 0 bases, leaving 13 bases of the junction unmatched. The germline V gene encodes CDR1 SGHRS and CDR2 YFSETQ. The CDR3 coding sequence is TGCGCCAGCAGCTTGGATGGTGGGGCCCTACAGGGGGAGCAGTACTTC. Translated, it gives CASSLDGGALQGEQYF.

This chain connects TRBV6-4 to TRBJ2-6, with 7 bases matching TRBD1. The CDR3 covers 16 residues. CDR1 is MRHNA and CDR2 is SNTAGT in the germline V gene. V lost 5 bases to trimming and J lost 0 bases; unmatched junction nucleotides: 4. The CDR3 bases are TGTGCCAGCAGTCGACAGGGCTACTCTGGGGCCAACGTCCTGACTTTC. Its protein is CASSRQGYSGANVLTF.

The CDR3: CASSLTGGADEKLFF. CDR3 nucleotides: TGTGCCAGCAGCTTGACAGGGGGCGCGGATGAAAAACTGTTTTTT. J is TRBJ1-4 and V is TRBV9; 10 bases match TRBD1. Trimming removed 4 bases from V and 6 bases from J; junction bases left unmatched: 6. CDR3 size: 15 residues. The germline CDR1 and CDR2 sequences are SGDLS and YYNGEE.

V is TRBV6-5 and J is TRBJ2-7, with 7 bases fitting TRBD2. Germline CDR1 reads MNHEY; CDR2 reads SVGAGI. The J segment lost 1 base and the V segment lost 0 bases, leaving 3 bases of the junction unmatched. This CDR3 has 15 residues. The CDR3 protein is CASSYSGGGSYEQYF. CDR3 nucleotide sequence: TGTGCCAGCAGTTACTCGGGCGGGGGATCCTACGAGCAGTACTTC.

The J gene is TRBJ2-7, the V gene TRBV27; TRBD1 agrees at 8 bases. Germline V gene sequence: CDR1 MNHEY, CDR2 SMNVEV (reference sequence). The trim removed 2 bases at V and 5 bases at J, leaving 11 bases unmatched. This CDR3 is 16 amino acids long. DNA for the CDR3: TGTGCCAGCAGTTTAACCGGGACAGGTCAAAGTCACGAGCAGTACTTC. Amino acids: CASSLTGTGQSHEQYF.

This clone has just one count. The chain links TRBV27 to TRBJ2-1, with 12 bases matching TRBD2. The V and J ends lost 2 bases and 0 bases, in that order; junction bases with no gene match: 2. This CDR3 is built from 17 residues. Germline V gives CDR1 MNHEY, CDR2 SMNVEV (reference sequence). The CDR3 nucleotides are TGTGCCAGCAGTTTACTAGCGGGGGGGAGCTCCTACAATGAGCAGTTCTTC. Its translation: CASSLLAGGSSYNEQFF.

The CDR3 DNA reads TGTGCCAGCAGTGAAGCGGCAGGGAGCAATCAGCCCCAGCATTTT. Its translation: CASSEAAGSNQPQHF. The chain combines TRBV2 with TRBJ1-5; D is perhaps TRBD1 (5 bases). The CDR3 spans 15 residues. Between the trimmed V and J ends, which lost 0 bases and 1 base, there was a span of 7 bases. The V gene's germline CDR1 is SNHLY and CDR2 FYNNEI.

This sequence joins TRBV5-1 and TRBJ1-5; 7 positions agree with TRBD1. V was clipped by 4 bases and J by 0 bases; unmatched bases: 4. CDR1 and CDR2 from the germline V gene are SGHRS and YFSETQ. The CDR3 has 15 amino acids. The CDR3 protein is CASSPTGVSNQPQHF. For the CDR3, the DNA is TGCGCCAGCAGCCCTACAGGGGTTAGCAATCAGCCCCAGCATTTT.

The J gene is TRBJ2-3, the V gene TRBV7-2, with TRBD2 identical over 10 bases. The CDR3 runs 18 residues. J was trimmed by 2 bases and V by 1 base; bases with no gene match: 9. Germline-derived CDR1 and CDR2 are SGHTA and FQGNSA. CDR3 DNA sequence: TGTGCCAGCAGCTTAGTCCTAGCGGGGGCCCCCTCCACAGATACGCAGTATTTT. It specifies CASSLVLAGAPSTDTQYF.

This clone showed up just a few times. J is TRBJ1-2 and V is TRBV29-1; 7 bases match TRBD1. J lost 6 bases, V lost 7 bases, and 11 bases had no gene match. CDR3 length equals 13 residues. The V gene's germline CDR1 is SQVTM and CDR2 ANQGSEA. The CDR3 spells CSAWDSLIDGYTF. For the CDR3, the DNA is TGCAGCGCTTGGGACAGCTTGATAGATGGCTACACCTTC. The entire variable domain, with the rest obtained from reference TRBV29-1 and TRBJ1-2, is as follows: SAVISQKPSRDICQRGTSLTIQCQVDSQVTMMFWYRQQPGQSLTLIATANQGSEATYESGFVIDKFPISRPNLTFSTLTVSNMSPEDSSIYLCSAWDSLIDGYTFGSGTRLTVV.

The V and J genes are TRBV6-5 and TRBJ2-1; 8 nucleotides agree with TRBD2. V shed 0 bases, J shed 7 bases, and the junction held 8 bases outside the gene matches. The CDR3 contains 16 residues. CDR1 and CDR2 (germline): MNHEY, SVGAGI. CDR3 sequence (DNA): TGTGCCAGCAGTTACTCTGGCGGGGGGCCAGGGAATGAGCAGTTCTTC. This translates into CASSYSGGGPGNEQFF.

The chain combines TRBV28 with TRBJ2-1, with 8 bases that match TRBD2. The germline CDR1 and CDR2 sequences are MDHEN and SYDVKM. V trimming: 3 bases; J trimming: 1 base; junction bases outside the gene matches: 5. The CDR3 contains 16 residues. This CDR3 reads CASSFSLADSYNEQFF. As DNA, the CDR3 is TGTGCCAGCAGTTTCTCACTAGCGGATTCCTACAATGAGCAGTTCTTC.

V gene TRBV28 combines with J gene TRBJ2-5; TRBD2 might be the D (7 bases). The end of the DNA fits TRBJ2-7 better, so the J call may be wrong. CDR1 is MDHEN and CDR2 is SYDVKM in the germline V gene. The CDR3 is made up of 14 amino acids. The CDR3 bases are TGTGCCAGCCGTTGGCGGGGGCCATCCTACGAGCAGTACTTC. Its protein product is CASRWRGPSYEQYF.

This clone occurred once. The gene calls are TRBV15 and TRBJ2-7; a possible D gene is TRBD2 (6 bases). The germline V and J ends were trimmed by 0 bases and 1 base, with 13 bases remaining between them. The germline CDR1 and CDR2 sequences are LNHNV and YYDKDF (reference sequence). This CDR3 is 16 amino acids long. CDR3 loop: CATSRDLPGTSYEQYF. In nucleotides, the CDR3 is TGTGCCACCAGCAGAGATCTCCCAGGGACTTCCTACGAGCAGTACTTC.

This chain links TRBV6-6 with TRBJ1-1; D gene ambiguous. Germline V lookup: CDR1 MNHNY, CDR2 SVGAGI (reference sequence). The CDR3 is 16 amino acids. V was trimmed by 7 bases and J by 6 bases, leaving 24 bases between them. DNA for the CDR3: TGTGCCAGCATTCCAATGGAGGGCGGGTCTATCCCTGAAGCTTTCTTT. Encoded protein: CASIPMEGGSIPEAFF.

The chain couples TRBV29-1 to TRBJ1-1; unclear D gene. Per germline, CDR1 SQVTM and CDR2 ANQGSEA. There are 13 residues in the CDR3. Trimming removed 6 bases from V and 0 bases from J, with 11 bases in between. The CDR3 sequence: CSVAGSLNTEAFF. The CDR3 nucleotides are TGCAGCGTCGCCGGGAGCCTGAACACTGAAGCTTTCTTT.

The V and J genes are TRBV4-1 and TRBJ2-2; D is possibly TRBD1 (5 bases). The germline V and J ends were trimmed by 0 bases and 6 bases, with 8 bases remaining between them. Per the germline V gene, CDR1 is MGHRA and CDR2 is YSYEKL. The CDR3 extends over 14 amino acids. CDR3 sequence reads: CASSQESRAGELFF. CDR3 DNA: TGCGCCAGCAGCCAAGAAAGCAGGGCCGGGGAGCTGTTTTTT.

The chain has TRBV7-9 and TRBJ2-2, with D maybe TRBD1 (6 bases). This CDR3 has 14 amino acids. Trimming pared 6 bases from V and 3 bases from J, leaving 11 bases between. Germline V gene lookup returns CDR1 SEHNR and CDR2 FQNEAQ (reference sequence). The CDR3 sequence: CASSSQGYTGELFF. CDR3 sequence (DNA): TGTGCCAGCAGTTCACAGGGCTACACCGGGGAGCTGTTTTTT.

This chain joins TRBV4-3 and TRBJ1-2, with D possibly being TRBD1 (6 bases). In germline, CDR1 is LGHNA, CDR2 YSLEER. The CDR3 extends over 14 amino acids. V lost 4 bases and J lost 2, with 11 bases in between. The CDR3 coding sequence is TGCGCCAGCAGCCCGCAGGGGCACAACTATGGCTACACCTTC. Protein product: CASSPQGHNYGYTF.

The chain has TRBV11-2 and TRBJ2-3; D unresolved. The V end lost 1 base, the J end lost 2 bases, and 7 bases lay between the germline ends. This CDR3 has 14 residues. Germline V gene sequence: CDR1 SGHAT, CDR2 FQNNGV. Here the CDR3 reads CASSLAGYTDTQYF. The CDR3 nucleotides are TGTGCCAGCAGCTTAGCGGGTTACACAGATACGCAGTATTTT. Filled out from reference TRBV11-2 and TRBJ2-3, the complete variable domain reads EAGVAQSPRYKIIEKRQSVAFWCNPISGHATLYWYQQILGQGPKLLIQFQNNGVVDDSQLPKDRFSAERLKGVDSTLKIQPAKLEDSAVYLCASSLAGYTDTQYFGPGTRLTVL.

CDR3 in amino acids: CASSAASGGSHNEQFF. The CDR3, as DNA: TGTGCCAGCAGCGCCGCTAGCGGGGGTTCTCACAATGAGCAGTTCTTC. The chain employs TRBV9 and TRBJ2-1, with TRBD2 matching over 10 bases. This CDR3 comprises 16 residues. Trimming removed 3 bases from V and 5 bases from J; junction bases left unmatched: 8. Per germline, CDR1 SGDLS and CDR2 YYNGEE.

The chain combines TRBV6-4 with TRBJ1-1, with TRBD1 matching over 9 bases. This CDR3 is 13 amino acids long. Per the germline V gene, CDR1 is MRHNA and CDR2 is SNTAGT. V was clipped by 6 bases and J by 3 bases; unmatched bases: 2. CDR3 amino acids: CASRGQGDTEAFF. The CDR3 DNA reads as TGTGCCAGCAGGGGACAGGGTGACACTGAAGCTTTCTTT.

The genes are TRBV4-1 and TRBJ1-2; D is undetermined. This CDR3 contains 15 residues. The germline CDR1 and CDR2 sequences are MGHRA and YSYEKL. V lost 4 bases to trimming and J lost 5 bases, with 17 bases between them. CDR3 residues: CASSPDTRGVYGYTF. For the CDR3, the DNA is TGCGCCAGCAGCCCTGACACACGGGGTGTGTATGGCTACACCTTC.

This clone was counted a single time. The chain recombines TRBV6-5 with TRBJ1-1, with TRBD1 as a possible D gene (5 bases). Germline V CDR1 and CDR2: MNHEY, SVGAGI. Trimming removed 2 bases from V and 3 bases from J, with 10 bases in between. CDR3 size: 14 residues. In DNA, the CDR3 is TGTGCCAGCAGTTACCTGGGGGGATACACTGAAGCTTTCTTT. Amino acid sequence: CASSYLGGYTEAFF.

The rearrangement uses TRBV2 and TRBJ1-1; no clear D. V shed 4 bases and J shed 10 bases, with 19 bases lying between them. Germline CDR1 SNHLY, CDR2 FYNNEI. The CDR3 consists of 14 residues. CDR3 sequence (DNA): TGTGCCAGCAGTGCCGAACTTACCGTCCCCACAGCTTTCTTT. Translating gives CASSAELTVPTAFF. Supplemented by reference TRBV2 and TRBJ1-1, the full variable domain reads EPEVTQTPSHQVTQMGQEVILRCVPISNHLYFYWYRQILGQKVEFLVSFYNNEISEKSEIFDDQFSVERPDGSNFTLKIRSTKLEDSAMYFCASSAELTVPTAFFGQGTRLTVV.

The genes are TRBV5-1 and TRBJ1-2; TRBD1 is a possible D gene (6 bases). The CDR3 has 15 amino acids. Trimming took off 2 bases at V and 1 base at J, with 12 bases between the two ends. Germline CDR1 reads SGHRS; CDR2 reads YFSETQ. As DNA, the CDR3 is TGCGCCAGCAGCTTTTCAGGGGACTATAACTATGGCTACACCTTC. Its protein is CASSFSGDYNYGYTF.

The V and J genes are TRBV6-1 and TRBJ1-1; D perhaps matches TRBD1 (5 bases). CDR3 length: 12 residues. Germline CDR1 reads MNHNS; CDR2 reads SASEGT. V shed 5 bases and J shed 8 bases, with 12 bases lying between them. The chain's CDR3 is CASSKERGEAFF. In nucleotides, the CDR3 is TGTGCCAGCAGTAAAGAGCGGGGGGAAGCTTTCTTT.

This chain joins TRBV25-1 and TRBJ1-2, with D unresolved. Germline loops: CDR1 MGHDK, CDR2 SYGVNS. V lost 5 bases, J lost 8 bases, and 12 bases lay in between. The CDR3 consists of 12 residues. The CDR3 DNA is TGTGCCAGCAGTCCTGGGGAGTGGGGCTACACCTTC. Residues: CASSPGEWGYTF.